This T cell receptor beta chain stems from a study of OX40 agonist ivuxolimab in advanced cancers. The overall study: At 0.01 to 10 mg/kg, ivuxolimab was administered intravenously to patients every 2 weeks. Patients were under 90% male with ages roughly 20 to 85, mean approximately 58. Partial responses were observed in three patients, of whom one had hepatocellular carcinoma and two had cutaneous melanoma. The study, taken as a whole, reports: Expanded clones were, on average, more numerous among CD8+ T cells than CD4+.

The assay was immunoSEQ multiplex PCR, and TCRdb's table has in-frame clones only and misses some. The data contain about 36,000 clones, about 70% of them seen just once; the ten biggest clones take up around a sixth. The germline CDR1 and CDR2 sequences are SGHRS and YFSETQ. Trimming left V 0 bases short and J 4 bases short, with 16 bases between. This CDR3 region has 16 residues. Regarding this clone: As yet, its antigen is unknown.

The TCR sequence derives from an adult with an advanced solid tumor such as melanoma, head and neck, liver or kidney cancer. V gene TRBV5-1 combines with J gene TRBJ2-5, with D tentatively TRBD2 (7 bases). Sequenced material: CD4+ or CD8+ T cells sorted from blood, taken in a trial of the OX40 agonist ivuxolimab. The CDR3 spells CASSLGGKGGRETQYF. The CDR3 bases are TGCGCCAGCAGCTTGGGCGGCAAGGGGGGGCGAGAGACCCAGTACTTC.